The sequence of this T cell receptor (beta chain) was determined in a study of blood T cell repertoires in COVID-19. Study information: Italy, Spain and the United States were the sources of the convalescent and acute COVID-19 samples. T cells, B-cell-depleted T cells, or PBMCs provided the cDNA or gDNA that served as material.

CDR3 length equals 14 residues. V was clipped by 0 bases and J by 3 bases, with 9 bases between them. CDR1 and CDR2 from the germline V gene are LNHNV and YYDKDF (reference sequence). Libraries were prepared by immunoSEQ multiplex PCR; TCRdb keeps only in-frame clonotypes and omits some of them. The data hold about 200,000 clones, with roughly 88% observed a single time. This rearrangement joins TRBV15 to TRBJ2-7; D is perhaps TRBD1 (5 bases). Sequencing was done on a sample of peripheral blood. This TCR was recovered from a human donor in a cohort sampled during active COVID-19. CDR3 coding DNA: TGTGCCACCAGCAGAGAAGGGGCCGGCTACGAGCAGTACTTC. Its protein product is CATSREGAGYEQYF.